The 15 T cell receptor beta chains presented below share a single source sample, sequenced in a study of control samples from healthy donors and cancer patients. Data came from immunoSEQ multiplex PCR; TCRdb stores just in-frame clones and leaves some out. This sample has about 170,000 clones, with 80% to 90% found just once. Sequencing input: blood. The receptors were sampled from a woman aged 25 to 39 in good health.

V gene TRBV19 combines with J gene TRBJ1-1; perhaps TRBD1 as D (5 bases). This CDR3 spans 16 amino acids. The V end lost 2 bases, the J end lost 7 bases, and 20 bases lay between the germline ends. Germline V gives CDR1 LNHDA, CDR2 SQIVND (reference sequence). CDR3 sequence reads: CASSILNVGTADEAFF. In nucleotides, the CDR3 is TGTGCCAGTAGTATACTCAATGTGGGGACCGCAGATGAAGCTTTCTTT. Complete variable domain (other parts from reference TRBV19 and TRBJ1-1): DGGITQSPKYLFRKEGQNVTLSCEQNLNHDAMYWYRQDPGQGLRLIYYSQIVNDFQKGDIAEGYSVSREKKESFPLTVTSAQKNPTAFYLCASSILNVGTADEAFFGQGTRLTVV.

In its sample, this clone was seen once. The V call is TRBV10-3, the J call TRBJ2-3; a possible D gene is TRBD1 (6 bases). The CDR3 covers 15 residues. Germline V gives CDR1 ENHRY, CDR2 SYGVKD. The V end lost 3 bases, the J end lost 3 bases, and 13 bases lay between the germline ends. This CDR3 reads CAISDQQGRTDTQYF. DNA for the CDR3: TGTGCCATCAGTGATCAACAGGGCAGAACAGATACGCAGTATTTT.

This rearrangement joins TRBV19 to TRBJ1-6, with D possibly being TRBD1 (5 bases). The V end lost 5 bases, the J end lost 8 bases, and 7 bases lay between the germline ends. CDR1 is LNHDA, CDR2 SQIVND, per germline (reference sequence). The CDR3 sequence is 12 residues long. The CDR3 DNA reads TGTGCCAGTAGTCGGGGGGATTCACCCCTCCACTTT. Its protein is CASSRGDSPLHF.

For the CDR3, the DNA is TGCGCCAGCAGCCAGGGACGGGTGAACACTGAAGCTTTCTTT. Translating gives CASSQGRVNTEAFF. The V gene is TRBV4-1, the J gene TRBJ1-1, with D maybe TRBD1 (5 bases). Trimming left V 3 bases short and J 0 bases short, with 8 bases between. This CDR3 region has 14 residues. CDR1 and CDR2 (germline): MGHRA, YSYEKL.

The CDR3 DNA follows: TGTGCCACCAGTGGTCCCGGGGGCGGGGCCCGCTTACAAGAGACCCAGTACTTC. Residues: CATSGPGGGARLQETQYF. The chain carries TRBV24-1 and TRBJ2-5; D is perhaps TRBD1 or TRBD2 (6 bases each). The CDR3 extends over 18 amino acids. V lost 5 bases and J lost 2, with 23 bases in between. CDR1 KGHDR and CDR2 SFDVKD come from the germline V gene.

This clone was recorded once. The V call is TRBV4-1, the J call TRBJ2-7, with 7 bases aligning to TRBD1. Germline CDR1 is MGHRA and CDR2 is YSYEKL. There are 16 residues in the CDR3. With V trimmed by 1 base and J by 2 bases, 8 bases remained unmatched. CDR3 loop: CASSQGAGTEPYEQYF. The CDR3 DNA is TGCGCCAGCAGCCAAGGGGCCGGGACAGAACCCTACGAGCAGTACTTC.

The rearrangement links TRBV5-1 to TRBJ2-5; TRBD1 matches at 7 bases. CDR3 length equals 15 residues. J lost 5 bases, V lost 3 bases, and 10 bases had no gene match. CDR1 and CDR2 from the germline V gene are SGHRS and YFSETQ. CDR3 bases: TGCGCCAGCAGCTCCGGACAGGCGACCGGCGAGACCCAGTACTTC. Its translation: CASSSGQATGETQYF.

The CDR3 loop is CASREWRTGTDTQYF. The CDR3 DNA sequence: TGTGCCAGCAGAGAATGGAGGACAGGCACAGATACGCAGTATTTT. This chain joins TRBV2 and TRBJ2-3; the D gene is possibly TRBD1 (6 bases). V gave up 6 bases and J gave up 1 base, with 14 bases separating them. The CDR3 is 15 residues long. Germline V CDR1 and CDR2: SNHLY, FYNNEI.

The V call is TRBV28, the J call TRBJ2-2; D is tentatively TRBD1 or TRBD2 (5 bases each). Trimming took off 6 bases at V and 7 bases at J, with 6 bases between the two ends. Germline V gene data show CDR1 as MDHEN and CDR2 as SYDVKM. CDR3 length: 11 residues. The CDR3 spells CASRRGGELFF. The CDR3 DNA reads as TGTGCCAGCAGGAGGGGCGGGGAGCTGTTTTTT.

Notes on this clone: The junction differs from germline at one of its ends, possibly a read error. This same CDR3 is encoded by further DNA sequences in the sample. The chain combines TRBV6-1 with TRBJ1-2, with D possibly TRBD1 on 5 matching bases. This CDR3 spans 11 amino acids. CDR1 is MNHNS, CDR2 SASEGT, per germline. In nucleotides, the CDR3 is TGTGCCAGTAGTGAGGGGTATGGCTACACCTTC. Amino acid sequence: CASSEGYGYTF.

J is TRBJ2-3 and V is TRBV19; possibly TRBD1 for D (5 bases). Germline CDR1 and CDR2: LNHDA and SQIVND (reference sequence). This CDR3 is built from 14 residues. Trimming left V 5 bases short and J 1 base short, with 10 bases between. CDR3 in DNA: TGTGCCAGTAGTCCCCAGGGTCGCACAGATACGCAGTATTTT. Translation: CASSPQGRTDTQYF.

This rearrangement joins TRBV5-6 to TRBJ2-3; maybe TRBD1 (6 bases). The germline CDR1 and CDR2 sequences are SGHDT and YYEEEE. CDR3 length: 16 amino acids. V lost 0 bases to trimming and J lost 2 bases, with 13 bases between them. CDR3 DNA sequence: TGTGCCAGCAGCTTGGGGGGGCTAGGCCCCACAGATACGCAGTATTTT. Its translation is CASSLGGLGPTDTQYF.

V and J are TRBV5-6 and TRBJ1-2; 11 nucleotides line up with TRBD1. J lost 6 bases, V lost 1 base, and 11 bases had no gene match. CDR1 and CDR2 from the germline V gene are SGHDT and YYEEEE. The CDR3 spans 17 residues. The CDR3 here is CASSLRTGGARWDGYTF. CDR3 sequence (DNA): TGTGCCAGCAGCTTGAGGACAGGGGGCGCGAGATGGGATGGCTACACCTTC.

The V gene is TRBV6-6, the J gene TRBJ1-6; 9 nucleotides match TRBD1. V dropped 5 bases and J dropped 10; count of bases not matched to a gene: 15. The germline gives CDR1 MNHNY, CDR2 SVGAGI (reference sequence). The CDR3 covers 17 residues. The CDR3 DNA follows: TGTGCCAGCAGTCAAATATTTGGACAGGGGACCGGATCACCCCTCCACTTT. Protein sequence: CASSQIFGQGTGSPLHF.

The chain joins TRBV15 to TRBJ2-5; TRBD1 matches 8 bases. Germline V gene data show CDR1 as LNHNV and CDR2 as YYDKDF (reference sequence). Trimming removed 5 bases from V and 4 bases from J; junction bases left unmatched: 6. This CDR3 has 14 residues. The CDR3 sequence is CATSGGQGRETQYF. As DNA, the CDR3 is TGTGCCACCAGCGGCGGACAGGGTCGAGAGACCCAGTACTTC.